The rows below give T cell receptor beta chains drawn from one sample of a study of blood T cell repertoires in COVID-19. Clones were read by immunoSEQ multiplex PCR, and TCRdb kept only the in-frame ones, dropping some. This sample has fewer than 150,000 clones; around 80% occur once, and the top ten carry approximately 11%. The sample comprised peripheral blood. Source of these receptors: a human donor in a cohort sampled during active COVID-19. Both conserved end residues are part of each CDR3. The D gene is left open where the match is weak. Rows may omit the clone size; those that give it use once, few, many or a size class.

>TRBV7-6|-|-|TRBJ1-1
CASSPRTDPNTEAFF
TGTGCCAGCAGCCCGCGGACAGACCCGAACACTGAAGCTTTCTTT
>TRBV11-3|-|-|TRBJ2-1
CASSLVGDGGSYNEQFF
TGTGCCAGCAGCTTAGTAGGAGACGGGGGCTCCTACAATGAGCAGTTCTTC
>TRBV7-9|once|-|TRBJ2-5
CASSLAGGGETQYF
TGTGCCAGCAGCTTAGCGGGGGGGGGCGAGACCCAGTACTTC
>TRBV27|-|-|TRBJ2-3
CASSSHGPRADTQYF
TGTGCCAGCAGTTCACACGGGCCGAGGGCAGATACGCAGTATTTT
>TRBV27|-|-|TRBJ1-6
CASSSTRYSPLHF
TGTGCCAGCAGCTCTACTCGGTATTCACCCCTCCACTTT
>TRBV6-1|-|TRBD1|TRBJ2-1
CASSELSGDRGDEQFF
TGTGCCAGCAGTGAACTTTCCGGGGACAGGGGCGATGAGCAGTTCTTC
>TRBV7-8|few|TRBD2|TRBJ2-5
CASNVAGGPVETQYF
TGTGCCAGCAACGTAGCGGGGGGGCCTGTCGAGACCCAGTACTTC
>TRBV5-1|-|TRBD1|TRBJ2-3
CASSSDRADTQYF
TGCGCCAGCAGCTCAGACAGGGCAGATACGCAGTATTTT
>TRBV5-4|-|TRBD1|TRBJ1-1
CASNRQGAEAFF
TGTGCCAGCAACCGACAGGGCGCTGAAGCTTTCTTT
>TRBV18|few|-|TRBJ2-1
CASSPRDEQFF
TGTGCCAGCTCACCTCGAGATGAGCAGTTCTTC
>TRBV5-6|-|-|TRBJ2-7
CASSLVRAGYEQYF
TGTGCCAGCAGCTTGGTCAGGGCCGGGTACGAGCAGTACTTC
>TRBV19|-|TRBD1|TRBJ1-1
CASSIAQGEGAFF
TGTGCCAGTAGTATAGCACAGGGGGAAGGAGCTTTCTTT
>TRBV9|-|-|TRBJ1-3
CASSGGGNDGNTIYF
TGTGCCAGCAGTGGTGGAGGGAACGACGGAAACACCATATATTTT
>TRBV5-1|-|TRBD1|TRBJ1-1
CASSTPGGGNTEAFF
TGCGCCAGCAGCACACCAGGGGGCGGGAACACTGAAGCTTTCTTT
>TRBV6-5|-|-|TRBJ1-1
CASSYSNRAEAFF
TGTGCCAGCAGTTACTCGAACCGGGCTGAAGCTTTCTTT
>TRBV4-1|-|TRBD2|TRBJ2-4
CASSQERGLAGGAKNIQYF
TGCGCCAGCAGCCAAGAGAGAGGACTAGCGGGGGGAGCCAAAAACATTCAGTACTTC
>TRBV7-2|-|TRBD1|TRBJ1-6
CASSPGQIVSPLHF
TGTGCCAGCAGTCCGGGACAGATTGTGTCACCCCTCCACTTT
>TRBV7-3|-|TRBD2|TRBJ2-5
CASSLTTSGVAAQYF
TGTGCCAGCAGCTTAACTACTAGCGGGGTCGCGGCCCAGTACTTC
>TRBV6-1|-|-|TRBJ1-1
CASSDYYQNTEAFF
TGTGCCAGCAGTGATTACTACCAGAACACTGAAGCTTTCTTT
>TRBV6-5|-|-|TRBJ1-1
CASSLYGQTSTEAFF
TGTGCCAGCAGTCTATACGGACAGACCAGCACTGAAGCTTTCTTT
>TRBV10-1|once|-|TRBJ2-7
CASSRGGPGDEQYF
TGCGCCAGCAGTAGAGGGGGACCCGGGGACGAGCAGTACTTC
>TRBV30|-|-|TRBJ2-7
CAYDRLIFYEQYF
TGTGCCTATGACAGGCTGATTTTCTACGAGCAGTACTTC
>TRBV27|-|TRBD2|TRBJ2-3
CATRLAGAALTQYF
TGTGCCACTCGTCTAGCGGGGGCCGCACTTACGCAGTATTTT
>TRBV4-1|-|TRBD1|TRBJ1-6
CASSQGLRQGARSPLHF
TGCGCCAGCAGCCAAGGGCTTAGACAGGGGGCGCGCTCACCCCTCCACTTT
>TRBV19|once|-|TRBJ1-1
CASKDWTAMNTEAFF
TGTGCCAGTAAGGATTGGACAGCCATGAACACTGAAGCTTTCTTT
>TRBV10-3|few|-|TRBJ1-3
CAISEYISGNTIYF
TGTGCCATCAGTGAGTACATCTCTGGAAACACCATATATTTT
>TRBV5-1|-|TRBD1|TRBJ1-2
CASSRGTGAYGYTF
TGCGCCAGCAGCCGGGGGACAGGCGCCTATGGCTACACCTTC
>TRBV12-5|-|TRBD1|TRBJ2-3
CASGSQGSSTDTQYF
TGTGCTAGTGGCTCACAGGGGAGCAGCACAGATACGCAGTATTTT
>TRBV5-1|few|-|TRBJ2-7
CASRVGGSYEQYF
TGCGCCAGCAGGGTCGGCGGCTCCTACGAGCAGTACTTC
>TRBV2|-|-|TRBJ2-2
CASSGATTGELFF
TGTGCCAGCAGTGGGGCCACCACCGGGGAGCTGTTTTTT
>TRBV5-4|-|-|TRBJ2-5
CASSFPLGWETQYF
TGTGCCAGCAGCTTCCCACTCGGTTGGGAGACCCAGTACTTC
>TRBV5-4|once|-|TRBJ2-1
CASSLYLGAANEQFF
TGTGCCAGCAGCTTGTATCTGGGGGCGGCCAATGAGCAGTTCTTC
>TRBV7-9|-|-|TRBJ1-1
CASSLVQNTEAFF
TGTGCCAGCAGCTTAGTACAAAACACTGAAGCTTTCTTT
>TRBV7-2|-|-|TRBJ1-5
CASSLQGNQPQHF
TGTGCCAGCAGCTTGCAGGGAAATCAGCCCCAGCATTTT
>TRBV19|-|TRBD1|TRBJ1-2
CASSADGTAYGYTF
TGTGCCAGTAGCGCAGACGGGACAGCCTATGGCTACACCTTC
>TRBV5-6|once|TRBD1|TRBJ1-4
CASSLRGPNEKLFF
TGTGCCAGCAGCCTCAGGGGGCCGAATGAAAAACTGTTTTTT
>TRBV6-1|-|-|TRBJ1-4
CASSDFLGLNEKLFF
TGTGCCAGCAGTGATTTTTTGGGGCTTAATGAAAAACTGTTTTTT
>TRBV7-9|-|TRBD1|TRBJ1-1
CASSSPWTGNEAFF
TGTGCCAGCAGCTCCCCGTGGACAGGGAATGAAGCTTTCTTT
>TRBV6-1|-|-|TRBJ1-4
CASSEARRRNEKLFF
TGTGCCAGCAGTGAAGCGAGGCGCCGGAATGAAAAACTGTTTTTT
>TRBV2|-|TRBD1|TRBJ1-3
CASSYRGLGNTIYF
TGTGCCAGCAGCTACAGGGGGCTCGGAAACACCATATATTTT
>TRBV7-9|-|TRBD1|TRBJ1-1
CASSVGQVNTEAFF
TGTGCCAGCAGCGTGGGACAGGTCAACACTGAAGCTTTCTTT
>TRBV5-4|-|-|TRBJ2-5
CASSTGFQETQYF
TGTGCCAGCAGCACAGGGTTCCAAGAGACCCAGTACTTC
>TRBV28|-|TRBD1|TRBJ1-3
CASSGIQGVNGNTIYF
TGTGCCAGCAGTGGAATACAGGGGGTCAATGGAAACACCATATATTTT
>TRBV5-1|-|TRBD1|TRBJ2-7
CASSFDRVGSYEQYF
TGCGCCAGCAGCTTTGACAGGGTGGGCTCCTACGAGCAGTACTTC
>TRBV2|-|-|TRBJ1-6
CASQPGQFYNSPLHF
TGTGCCAGTCAACCCGGACAGTTCTATAATTCACCCCTCCACTTT
>TRBV28|-|TRBD1|TRBJ2-2
CASGDRGTPGELFF
TGTGCCAGTGGGGACAGGGGGACTCCCGGGGAGCTGTTTTTT
>TRBV7-9|-|TRBD2|TRBJ2-7
CASSSDRGGFEQYF
TGTGCCAGCAGCTCGGACCGGGGGGGATTCGAGCAGTACTTC
>TRBV7-9|-|-|TRBJ2-7
CASSLSRTPLEQYF
TGTGCCAGCAGCTTAAGTAGGACACCCTTGGAGCAGTACTTC
>TRBV6-1|-|TRBD1|TRBJ2-3
CASSGWGQGGVNTQYF
TGTGCCAGCAGTGGGTGGGGACAGGGAGGCGTCAATACGCAGTATTTT
>TRBV9|-|-|TRBJ1-1
CASSALGQGWNTEAFF
TGTGCCAGCAGCGCCTTGGGGCAGGGCTGGAACACTGAAGCTTTCTTT
>TRBV29-1|-|TRBD1|TRBJ1-2
CSVEQGAGGYTF
TGCAGCGTTGAGCAGGGGGCTGGTGGCTACACCTTC
>TRBV28|few|-|TRBJ2-7
CASRRIGGEQYF
TGTGCCAGCAGGCGAATAGGGGGCGAGCAGTACTTC
>TRBV2|-|-|TRBJ1-1
CASRAPKNTEAFF
TGTGCCAGCAGGGCCCCCAAGAACACTGAAGCTTTCTTT
>TRBV5-5|-|-|TRBJ1-1
CASSLGTSTEAFF
TGTGCCAGCAGCTTGGGCACTTCCACTGAAGCTTTCTTT
>TRBV19|-|TRBD1|TRBJ2-5
CASSMGQVLDTQYF
TGTGCCAGTAGTATGGGACAGGTGTTGGATACCCAGTACTTC